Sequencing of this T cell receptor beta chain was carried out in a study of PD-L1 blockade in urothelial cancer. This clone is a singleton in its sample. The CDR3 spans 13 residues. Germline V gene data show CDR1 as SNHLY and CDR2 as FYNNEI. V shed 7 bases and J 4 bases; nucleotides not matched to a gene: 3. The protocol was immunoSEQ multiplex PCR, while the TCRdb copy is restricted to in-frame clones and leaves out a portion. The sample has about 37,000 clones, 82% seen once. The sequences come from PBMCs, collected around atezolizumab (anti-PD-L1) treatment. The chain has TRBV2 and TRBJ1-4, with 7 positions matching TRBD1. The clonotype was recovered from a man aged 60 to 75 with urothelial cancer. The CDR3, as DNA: TGTGCCAGCAAGGGACAGATTAATGAAAAACTGTTTTTT. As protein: CASKGQINEKLFF. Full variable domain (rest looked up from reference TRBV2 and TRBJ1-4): EPEVTQTPSHQVTQMGQEVILRCVPISNHLYFYWYRQILGQKVEFLVSFYNNEISEKSEIFDDQFSVERPDGSNFTLKIRSTKLEDSAMYFCASKGQINEKLFFGSGTQLSVL.